Described below is a single T cell receptor (beta chain) sequence and its context. Its antigen is undetermined. Germline V gives CDR1 MGHDK, CDR2 SYGVNS. The CDR3 loop spans 15 amino acids. V dropped 4 bases and J dropped 7; count of bases not matched to a gene: 11. Healthy HIV-negative adults without recent acute infections or vaccinations served as donors. This sample is drawn from a study of shared clonotypes between healthy human individuals. Study results and caveats: Large depth notwithstanding, sorted-subset sequencing proved incomplete by rarefaction. In contrast to clonotypes shared by all four donors, non-shared clonotypes had lower generation probabilities.

Profiled with immunoSEQ multiplex PCR; TCRdb holds only in-frame clones, not every one. In the table there are about 120,000 clones, about 62% of which are singletons. The specimen sequenced was memory CD8+ T cells sorted from blood. Subset indicated: CD45RO+ cells pooled with CCR7-negative TemRA cells. The rearrangement joins TRBV25-1 to TRBJ2-7; 9 bases map to TRBD2. The TCR originated in a woman aged 30 to 39 in good health. Here the CDR3 reads CASSGSGSSPGEQYF. For the CDR3, the DNA is TGTGCCAGCAGTGGTAGCGGGAGCAGCCCAGGTGAGCAGTACTTC.